The 12 T cell receptor beta chains presented below share a single source sample, sequenced in a study of shared clonotypes between healthy human individuals. Naive-designated CD8 cells lacked CD45RO, were positively enriched for CCR7, and omitted terminally differentiated effector memory CD45RA+ cells. Profiling relied on immunoSEQ multiplex PCR, and the TCRdb table lists in-frame clones only, not all of them. The sample lists approximately 1.9 million clones, just under 95% occurring once. The sequenced sample consisted of naive CD8+ T cells from PBMCs. The receptors derive from a man aged 18 to 29 in good health. Some clones in this sample may be carry-over from other donors' samples.

The chain combines TRBV19 with TRBJ2-3; 12 bases align to TRBD2. Trimming cost V 4 bases and J 3 bases; bases outside gene matches: 8. The CDR3 consists of 17 residues. CDR1 is LNHDA, CDR2 SQIVND, per germline (reference sequence). The CDR3 DNA reads TGTGCCAGTAGTACCCTAGCGGGAGGGCATCGGACAGATACGCAGTATTTT. This translates into CASSTLAGGHRTDTQYF.

The J gene is TRBJ2-1, the V gene TRBV4-1; TRBD2 aligns across 9 bases. The J segment lost 5 bases and the V segment lost 1 base, leaving 6 bases of the junction unmatched. Germline loops: CDR1 MGHRA, CDR2 YSYEKL. This CDR3 comprises 16 residues. The CDR3 is CASSQGPSGGNNEQFF. The CDR3 DNA reads TGCGCCAGCAGCCAAGGTCCCAGCGGGGGGAACAATGAGCAGTTCTTC.

This clone has just one count. V usage is TRBV19 and J usage is TRBJ1-1; 11 bases fit TRBD1. CDR3 length equals 14 residues. The V and J ends lost 5 bases and 4 bases, in that order; junction bases with no gene match: 3. CDR1 and CDR2 from the germline V gene are LNHDA and SQIVND (reference sequence). The CDR3: CASSGTGGFTEAFF. In nucleotides, the CDR3 is TGTGCCAGTAGTGGGACAGGGGGTTTCACTGAAGCTTTCTTT.

The V gene is TRBV4-1, the J gene TRBJ2-7; 8 bases map to TRBD1. With V trimmed by 3 bases and J by 6 bases, 13 bases remained unmatched. Germline V gene data show CDR1 as MGHRA and CDR2 as YSYEKL. The CDR3 has 16 amino acids. The DNA of the CDR3 is TGCGCCAGCAGCCAGGGTAGCAAGGGACAGGTCCTCGAGCAGTACTTC. Its protein product is CASSQGSKGQVLEQYF.

This chain joins TRBV6-5 and TRBJ2-1; 10 nucleotides agree with TRBD2. CDR3 length: 15 amino acids. Unmatched junction bases numbered 9, after V lost 6 bases and J lost 7 bases. The germline CDR1 and CDR2 sequences are MNHEY and SVGAGI. CDR3 sequence: CASSSSGRALNEQFF. CDR3 nucleotides: TGTGCCAGCAGCTCAAGCGGGAGGGCCCTAAATGAGCAGTTCTTC.

The chain recombines TRBV6-4 with TRBJ2-7, with 8 nucleotides matching TRBD2. This CDR3 has 15 residues. The germline CDR1 and CDR2 sequences are MRHNA and SNTAGT. The junction had 9 bases not matched to a gene; V was cut back by 6 bases and J by 2 bases. The CDR3 sequence: CASSAAGGGPYEQYF. The CDR3 nucleotides are TGTGCCAGCAGCGCGGCGGGAGGAGGACCCTACGAGCAGTACTTC.

CDR3: CASSLRGAVTGELFF. CDR3 coding DNA: TGTGCCAGCAGTTTACGGGGGGCCGTCACCGGGGAGCTGTTTTTT. This chain joins TRBV28 and TRBJ2-2, with D possibly TRBD2 on 7 matching bases. The germline V gene has CDR1 MDHEN and CDR2 SYDVKM. CDR3 length: 15 residues. V was cut by 2 bases and J by 4 bases, with 11 bases left in between.

The V and J genes are TRBV29-1 and TRBJ2-1; 8 nucleotides match TRBD1. CDR3 size: 12 residues. V gave up 7 bases and J gave up 7 bases; unmatched junction bases: 6. Germline lookup yields CDR1 SQVTM and CDR2 ANQGSEA. The CDR3 coding sequence is TGCAGCGGAAGGACAGGGTTGAATGAGCAGTTCTTC. The encoded protein is CSGRTGLNEQFF.

The rearrangement links TRBV19 to TRBJ2-4, with D possibly being TRBD1 (6 bases). The CDR3 totals 15 residues. Looked up from germline, CDR1 is LNHDA and CDR2 is SQIVND (reference sequence). Trimming removed 5 bases at V and 9 bases at J, with 20 bases between. CDR3 nucleotide sequence: TGTGCCAGTAGTCCGTGGACAGAGCCAAACGGCATTCAGTACTTC. It encodes CASSPWTEPNGIQYF.

J is TRBJ2-1 and V is TRBV28, with TRBD2 identical over 16 bases. With V trimmed by 4 bases and J by 4 bases, 7 bases remained unmatched. CDR3 length: 18 residues. Germline V gives CDR1 MDHEN, CDR2 SYDVKM. CDR3 residues: CASSWGTSGRAAYNEQFF. DNA for the CDR3: TGTGCCAGCAGTTGGGGGACTAGCGGGAGGGCCGCGTACAATGAGCAGTTCTTC.

This chain links TRBV12-5 with TRBJ2-1, with TRBD2 as a possible D gene (6 bases). The CDR3 consists of 15 residues. CDR1 and CDR2 from the germline V gene are LGHNT and FRNRAP. The germline V and J ends were trimmed by 1 base and 9 bases, with 16 bases remaining between them. CDR3 DNA sequence: TGTGCTAGTGGTTTGGGGGCGGGATACGTTAGTGAGCAGTTCTTC. Its protein is CASGLGAGYVSEQFF. Full variable domain (rest looked up from reference TRBV12-5 and TRBJ2-1): DARVTQTPRHKVTEMGQEVTMRCQPILGHNTVFWYRQTMMQGLELLAYFRNRAPLDDSGMPKDRFSAEMPDATLATLKIQPSEPRDSAVYFCASGLGAGYVSEQFFGPGTRLTVL.

The V call is TRBV28, the J call TRBJ1-3; 11 nucleotides match TRBD1. Germline CDR1 and CDR2: MDHEN and SYDVKM. Germline trimming cut 6 bases from V and 0 bases from J; bases unmatched to any gene: 7. The CDR3 consists of 17 residues. CDR3 in amino acids: CASSLRTGGPSGNTIYF. CDR3 nucleotide sequence: TGTGCCAGCAGCCTCCGGACAGGGGGCCCCTCTGGAAACACCATATATTTT.